This passage covers 25 T cell receptor beta chains from one sample sequenced in a study of T cell repertoires in cytomegalovirus infection. Each CDR3 protein gets one entry after TCRdb re-called the reads with MiXCR. The sample contains about 740,000 distinct CDR3 sequences, roughly 33% of which appear only once. The antigens for these receptors are not known. The source was cultured PBMCs, collected from culture after CMV antigen stimulation. All receptors derive from a human donor in good health (CMV status not recorded). Some clones in this sample may be carry-over from other donors' samples.

This clonotype was counted between two and nine times. V usage is TRBV3-1 and J usage is TRBJ2-3, with D hard to call. Between the trimmed V and J ends, which lost 2 bases and 0 bases, there was a span of 6 bases. CDR1 is LGHDT, CDR2 YNNKEL, per germline (reference sequence). There are 14 residues in the CDR3. In DNA form, the CDR3 reads TGTGCCAGCAGCCAATACCTTAGCACAGATACGCAGTATTTT. Translating gives CASSQYLSTDTQYF.

V usage is TRBV7-6 and J usage is TRBJ2-3, with D possibly TRBD2 on 6 matching bases. V gave up 7 bases and J gave up 4 bases, with 15 bases separating them. This CDR3 has 14 residues. Germline lookup yields CDR1 SGHVS and CDR2 FNYEAQ. In DNA, the CDR3 is TGTGCCAGCACCCCCCAACTAGCATCAGATACGCAGTATTTT. Amino acids: CASTPQLASDTQYF.

This clonotype was found a few times. The CDR3 bases are TGTGCCAGCAGTTACGTGACAGGGGAGACGAACACTGAAGCTTTCTTT. It yields the protein CASSYVTGETNTEAFF. The J gene is TRBJ1-1, the V gene TRBV6-2 or TRBV6-3; 8 bases map to TRBD1. V was clipped by 2 bases and J by 1 base; unmatched bases: 6. The CDR3 sequence is 16 residues long. Per germline, CDR1 MNHEY and CDR2 SVGEGT.

The chain links TRBV7-2 to TRBJ2-7, with 8 positions matching TRBD1. The CDR3 loop spans 14 amino acids. The junction had 5 bases not matched to a gene; V was cut back by 5 bases and J by 2 bases. CDR1 is SGHTA, CDR2 FQGNSA, per germline. The CDR3 is CASSTTGGPYEQYF. For the CDR3, the DNA is TGTGCCAGCAGCACCACAGGGGGGCCCTACGAGCAGTACTTC.

Details on this clonotype: Germline is not matched at one junction end, which may reflect a read error. The rearrangement joins TRBV28 to TRBJ2-5, with TRBD2 matching 7 bases. Germline CDR1 MDHEN, CDR2 SYDVKM. CDR3 length: 14 residues. Here the CDR3 reads CASSPSRGVETQNF. The CDR3 nucleotides read TGTGCCAGCAGTCCCAGTCGGGGGGTAGAGACCCAGAACTTC.

This clonotype was recorded a few times. In nucleotides, the CDR3 is TGTGCCAGCAGCTTTCGGCAGGGGGCTTCACCCCTCCACTTT. Encoded protein: CASSFRQGASPLHF. V gene TRBV7-2 combines with J gene TRBJ1-6, with 8 bases identical to TRBD1. This CDR3 comprises 14 residues. Germline V gene lookup returns CDR1 SGHTA and CDR2 FQGNSA. The J segment lost 9 bases and the V segment lost 3 bases, leaving 4 bases of the junction unmatched.

This clonotype was detected ten times or more. This chain uses TRBV7-2 with TRBJ2-7; tentatively, D is TRBD1 (6 bases). V was trimmed by 5 bases and J by 9 bases, leaving 23 bases between them. This CDR3 contains 15 residues. Germline-derived CDR1 and CDR2 are SGHTA and FQGNSA. The CDR3 DNA reads as TGTGCCAGCAGCCCCCCCCCCGGGACAATGGTTTGGCAGTACTTC. It yields the protein CASSPPPGTMVWQYF.

The count of this clonotype is one. This chain joins TRBV20-1 and TRBJ2-5; D ambiguous. Germline CDR1 and CDR2: DFQATT and SNEGSKA (reference sequence). CDR3 length equals 14 residues. V lost 0 bases and J lost 5, with 13 bases in between. The CDR3 nucleotides are TGCAGTGCTAGAGATGGAATAGCAAGGGAGACCCAGTACTTC. Residues: CSARDGIARETQYF.

This clonotype has just a few counts. This chain joins TRBV6-1 and TRBJ2-7; TRBD1 might be the D (5 bases). There are 11 residues in the CDR3. Germline V lookup: CDR1 MNHNS, CDR2 SASEGT. Trimming pared 7 bases from V and 4 bases from J, leaving 8 bases between. The CDR3 is CASKGYYEQYF. As DNA, the CDR3 is TGTGCCAGCAAGGGGTATTACGAGCAGTACTTC.

This chain uses TRBV5-4 with TRBJ2-7; TRBD1 aligns across 7 bases. Germline assignment: CDR1 SGHNT and CDR2 YYREEE (reference sequence). The trim removed 3 bases at V and 5 bases at J, leaving 11 bases unmatched. The CDR3 has 15 residues. CDR3 sequence (DNA): TGTGCCAGCAGCTCACCGAAAGGGCAGGGGGACGAGCAGTACTTC. It yields the protein CASSSPKGQGDEQYF.

The chain is built from TRBV7-8 and TRBJ1-1; 9 nucleotides align to TRBD1. Losses at the gene ends were 5 bases for V and 11 bases for J; bases not matched to a gene: 12. The CDR3 is 14 residues long. From germline, CDR1 is SGHVS and CDR2 FQNEAQ. CDR3 nucleotide sequence: TGTGCCAGCAGCCCGACAGGGGGAGACTTGTGGGCTTTCTTT. Its protein product is CASSPTGGDLWAFF.

The CDR3 bases are TGTGCCATCAGAGAGGGGGACATTCAGTACTTC. This codes for CAIREGDIQYF. The J gene is TRBJ2-4, the V gene TRBV10-3; TRBD1 is a possible D gene (6 bases). Per the germline V gene, CDR1 is ENHRY and CDR2 is SYGVKD. V dropped 6 bases and J dropped 8 bases, with 8 bases sitting between them. This CDR3 has 11 residues.

The sample holds a few counts of this clonotype. The rearrangement uses TRBV12-3 or TRBV12-4 and TRBJ2-7; D is uncertain. This CDR3 comprises 14 residues. The V end lost 3 bases, the J end lost 1 base, and 10 bases lay between the germline ends. The CDR3 sequence: CASSFYRRSYEQYF. The CDR3 nucleotides read TGTGCCAGCAGTTTCTATCGCAGGTCCTACGAGCAGTACTTC.

The chain joins TRBV29-1 to TRBJ1-4, with a possible D match to TRBD1 (5 bases). The germline V gene encodes CDR1 SQVTM and CDR2 ANQGSEA. Trimming removed 6 bases from V and 4 bases from J, with 12 bases in between. The CDR3 is made up of 13 amino acids. In nucleotides, the CDR3 is TGCAGCGTCCTGACAGAGAATAATGAAAAACTGTTTTTT. It translates to CSVLTENNEKLFF.

V and J are TRBV6-2 or TRBV6-3 and TRBJ2-7; D may be TRBD2 (6 bases). Trimming took off 1 base at V and 3 bases at J, with 10 bases between the two ends. CDR3 size: 14 residues. Germline V CDR1 and CDR2: MNHEY, SVGEGT. The CDR3 coding sequence is TGTGCCAGCAGTTACTGGCGGAGGGACTACGAGCAGTACTTC. This gives the protein CASSYWRRDYEQYF.

The chain recombines TRBV7-6 with TRBJ2-3; perhaps D is TRBD1 or TRBD2 (6 bases each). V gave up 6 bases and J gave up 0 bases, with 19 bases separating them. Germline-derived CDR1 and CDR2 are SGHVS and FNYEAQ. There are 17 residues in the CDR3. As DNA, the CDR3 is TGTGCCAGCAGAGAAAGACCCGGGGGACATAGCACAGATACGCAGTATTTT. Protein sequence: CASRERPGGHSTDTQYF.

This clonotype was observed at least ten times. The chain links TRBV7-2 to TRBJ1-2; D gene unclear. The V end lost 2 bases, the J end lost 9 bases, and 16 bases lay between the germline ends. Germline CDR1 and CDR2: SGHTA and FQGNSA. CDR3 size: 14 residues. The CDR3: CASSLRALRGSYTF. CDR3 DNA sequence: TGTGCCAGCAGCTTAAGGGCCCTGAGAGGTAGCTACACCTTC.

This clonotype has a handful of counts. The chain combines TRBV29-1 with TRBJ1-1; D is unclear. Germline assignment: CDR1 SQVTM and CDR2 ANQGSEA. The CDR3 runs to 15 residues. CDR3: CSATIALGPATEAFF. The CDR3 nucleotides are TGCTCCGCCACTATAGCTCTGGGTCCGGCCACTGAAGCTTTCTTT.

V is TRBV12-3 or TRBV12-4 and J is TRBJ1-5, with 7 bases matching TRBD1. This CDR3 region has 16 residues. Germline trimming cut 2 bases from V and 2 bases from J; bases unmatched to any gene: 6. The CDR3 DNA reads TGTGCCAGCAGTTTATACAGGGGAAATGGCAATCAGCCCCAGCATTTT. Protein: CASSLYRGNGNQPQHF.

This clonotype was observed a single time. V is TRBV28 and J is TRBJ1-5, with D unclear. V shed 6 bases and J shed 0 bases, with 9 bases lying between them. The length of the CDR3 is 14 residues. The V gene's germline CDR1 is MDHEN and CDR2 SYDVKM. For the CDR3, the DNA is TGTGCCAGCAGCACCGCGAATAGCAATCAGCCCCAGCATTTT. It encodes CASSTANSNQPQHF.

V is TRBV10-3 and J is TRBJ2-1, with a tentative D call TRBD2 (6 bases). The V end lost 0 bases, the J end lost 4 bases, and 10 bases lay between the germline ends. This CDR3 region has 15 residues. Germline CDR1 is ENHRY and CDR2 is SYGVKD. CDR3 residues: CAISESRGDYNEQFF. The DNA for the CDR3 is TGTGCCATCAGTGAGTCTCGCGGGGATTACAATGAGCAGTTCTTC.

The chain combines TRBV11-2 with TRBJ2-3; D perhaps matches TRBD2 (5 bases). The CDR3 length is 17 residues. Germline lookup yields CDR1 SGHAT and CDR2 FQNNGV. The V and J ends lost 2 bases and 10 bases respectively, with 25 bases between them. This chain's CDR3 is CASSLRGRDIRGLPQYF. The CDR3 DNA follows: TGTGCCAGCAGCTTAAGAGGAAGGGATATCCGTGGACTCCCGCAGTATTTT.

The rearrangement links TRBV7-2 to TRBJ2-2; D call uncertain. Trimming removed 1 base at V and 4 bases at J, with 13 bases between. Per germline, CDR1 SGHTA and CDR2 FQGNSA. CDR3 length equals 16 residues. The CDR3, as DNA: TGTGCCAGCAGCTTAGGGTTGGTCGTGGCCACCGGGGAGCTGTTTTTT. This encodes CASSLGLVVATGELFF.

This clonotype was counted ten times or more. The chain uses TRBV7-2 and TRBJ2-5; 9 bases align to TRBD1. The CDR3 totals 14 residues. Trimming cost V 5 bases and J 4 bases; bases outside gene matches: 5. Germline V gene sequence: CDR1 SGHTA, CDR2 FQGNSA. CDR3 residues: CASSRDRGGETQYF. The CDR3 region has the DNA TGTGCCAGCAGCCGCGACAGGGGGGGAGAGACCCAGTACTTC.

The rearrangement joins TRBV20-1 to TRBJ2-1; 9 nucleotides line up with TRBD2. The germline V gene has CDR1 DFQATT and CDR2 SNEGSKA (reference sequence). The length of the CDR3 is 15 residues. Trimming at V came to 3 bases and at J to 7 bases, leaving 10 bases not matched to a gene. Here the CDR3 DNA reads TGCAGTGCTAGTAGGGCTAGCGGGGCGTTTAATGAGCAGTTCTTC. Translated, it gives CSASRASGAFNEQFF.